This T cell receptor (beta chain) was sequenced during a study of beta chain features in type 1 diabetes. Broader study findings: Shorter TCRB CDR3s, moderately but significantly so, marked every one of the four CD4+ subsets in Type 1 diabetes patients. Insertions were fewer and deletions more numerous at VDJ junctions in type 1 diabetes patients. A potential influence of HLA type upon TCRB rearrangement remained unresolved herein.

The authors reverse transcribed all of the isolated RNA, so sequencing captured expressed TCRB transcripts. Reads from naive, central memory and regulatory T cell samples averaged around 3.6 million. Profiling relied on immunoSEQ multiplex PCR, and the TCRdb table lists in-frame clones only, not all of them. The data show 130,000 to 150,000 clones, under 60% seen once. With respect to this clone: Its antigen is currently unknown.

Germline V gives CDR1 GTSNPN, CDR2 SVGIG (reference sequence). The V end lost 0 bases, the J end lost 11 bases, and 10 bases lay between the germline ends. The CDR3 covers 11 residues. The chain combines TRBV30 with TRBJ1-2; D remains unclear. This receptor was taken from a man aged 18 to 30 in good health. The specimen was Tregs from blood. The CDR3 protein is CAWSVGGNYTF. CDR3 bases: TGTGCCTGGAGTGTAGGCGGAAATTACACCTTC. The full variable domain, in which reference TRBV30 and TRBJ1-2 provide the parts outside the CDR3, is SQTIHQWPATLVQPVGSPLSLECTVEGTSNPNLYWYRQAAGRGLQLLFYSVGIGQISSEVPQNLSASRPQDRQFILSSKKLLLSDSGFYLCAWSVGGNYTFGSGTRLTVV.